Below are 17 T cell receptor beta chains sequenced from a single sample in a study of T cells in Graves' hyperthyroidism and ophthalmopathy. Researchers took RNA transcripts and amplified the TCR beta CDR3 regions from them. Primed by the HTBI set, a first-round RT-PCR was run on the TCR CDR3. Via MiXCR, TCRdb re-called the multiplex PCR reads, giving one row per CDR3 protein. The sample comprises roughly 500,000 distinct CDR3 sequences, roughly a sixth of which are singletons, and 25% to 30% rests with the top ten. The sequenced sample was blood. These receptors were obtained from a woman younger than 45 with Graves' ophthalmopathy.

This clonotype was seen at least ten times. The chain uses TRBV27 and TRBJ2-1; D unclear. The germline CDR1 and CDR2 sequences are MNHEY and SMNVEV (reference sequence). The CDR3 is 12 amino acids. Trimming took off 3 bases at V and 9 bases at J, with 9 bases between the two ends. The CDR3 region has the DNA TGTGCCAGCAGTTTTTTGGGTGGTGAGCAGTTCTTC. It encodes CASSFLGGEQFF.

The J gene is TRBJ2-3, the V gene TRBV6-4; D is perhaps TRBD2 (7 bases). Germline V gene sequence: CDR1 MRHNA, CDR2 SNTAGT. CDR3 length: 14 amino acids. Trimming took off 0 bases at V and 12 bases at J, with 16 bases between the two ends. CDR3 region: CASSDSGGAGAQYF. For the CDR3, the DNA is TGTGCCAGCAGTGACTCCGGTGGGGCGGGGGCCCAGTATTTT.

The sample holds a few counts of this clonotype. The chain has TRBV27 and TRBJ2-2; no clear D. The CDR3 spans 14 residues. CDR1 and CDR2 (germline): MNHEY, SMNVEV (reference sequence). Trimming removed 4 bases from V and 7 bases from J, with 13 bases in between. CDR3 amino acids: CASSYNPQGGELFF. In DNA form, the CDR3 reads TGTGCCAGCAGTTACAATCCTCAAGGCGGGGAGCTGTTTTTT.

The CDR3 loop reads CASSNEGAGSYNEQYF. CDR3 in DNA: TGTGCCAGCAGTAACGAGGGGGCGGGATCCTACAATGAGCAGTACTTC. The V gene is TRBV6-5, the J gene TRBJ2-1, with a weak D call TRBD1 (7 bases). The better agreement between TRBJ2-7 and the DNA end casts doubt on the J call. Germline V gene data show CDR1 as MNHEY and CDR2 as SVGAGI. This CDR3 comprises 16 residues.

This clonotype was recorded many times. The chain is built from TRBV5-8 and TRBJ1-5; 10 nucleotides align to TRBD1. The V segment lost 1 base and the J segment 0 bases; nucleotides outside the gene matches: 7. The CDR3 totals 18 residues. Germline values: CDR1 SGHTS, CDR2 YDEGEE. CDR3 in DNA: TGTGCCAGCAGCTTGAAGGGACAGGGGTTTGATAGCAATCAGCCCCAGCATTTT. This encodes CASSLKGQGFDSNQPQHF.

A few counts support this clonotype. The genes are TRBV7-8 and TRBJ2-2; D is unclear. Germline CDR1 and CDR2: SGHVS and FQNEAQ. The V gene lost 5 bases and the J gene lost 10 bases, with 11 bases spanning the gap. The CDR3 extends over 12 amino acids. The CDR3 spells CASSPPIPELFF. CDR3 DNA: TGTGCCAGCAGCCCCCCCATCCCGGAGCTGTTTTTT.

The chain joins TRBV29-1 to TRBJ1-4; 8 positions agree with TRBD1. Germline trimming cut 7 bases from V and 5 bases from J; bases unmatched to any gene: 12. Germline V gene lookup returns CDR1 SQVTM and CDR2 ANQGSEA. The CDR3 has 15 residues. CDR3 protein: CSAAQGTGRNEKLFF. The CDR3, as DNA: TGCAGCGCCGCGCAAGGGACAGGTCGGAATGAAAAACTGTTTTTT.

About this clonotype: At one boundary the junction diverges from the germline segment, which might be a read error. The chain is built from TRBV24-1 and TRBJ2-2; 10 nucleotides line up with TRBD2. This CDR3 has 17 amino acids. Germline values: CDR1 KGHDR, CDR2 SFDVKD. In DNA, the CDR3 is TGTGCCGCCAGTGATGAACTAGCGGGATCCCCCACCGGGGAGCTGTTTTTT. This codes for CAASDELAGSPTGELFF.

This clonotype came up many times. The J gene is TRBJ2-7, the V gene TRBV28; 12 nucleotides match TRBD1. This CDR3 spans 15 amino acids. V shed 3 bases and J 7 bases; nucleotides not matched to a gene: 7. In germline, CDR1 is MDHEN, CDR2 SYDVKM. CDR3 in amino acids: CASSFSGQGAGEQYF. The CDR3 nucleotides read TGTGCCAGCAGTTTTTCGGGACAGGGGGCCGGGGAGCAGTACTTC.

This clonotype was seen many times. This chain uses TRBV6-1 with TRBJ2-2; D possibly corresponds to TRBD2 (5 bases). The CDR3 runs 14 residues. The V gene's germline CDR1 is MNHNS and CDR2 SASEGT. Trimming removed 10 bases at V and 4 bases at J, with 16 bases between. CDR3 sequence reads: CAILLDGSTGELFF. CDR3 bases: TGTGCCATCCTACTTGATGGGAGCACCGGGGAGCTGTTTTTT.

The gene calls are TRBV14 and TRBJ2-6; a weak D match, TRBD1 (5 bases). The CDR3 has 15 residues. The V end was cut by 8 bases, the J end by 0 bases, with 11 bases between. CDR1 is SGHDN and CDR2 is FVKESK in the germline V gene. The CDR3 region has the DNA TGTGCCAGCGCCAGGGCGTCCTCTGGGGCCAACGTCCTGACTTTC. Its translation: CASARASSGANVLTF.

This clonotype was counted only a few times. The genes are TRBV28 and TRBJ2-7, with 11 bases matching TRBD2. The CDR3 is 14 residues long. Germline V gene data show CDR1 as MDHEN and CDR2 as SYDVKM. V dropped 7 bases and J dropped 4; count of bases not matched to a gene: 6. This CDR3 is CASNLAGGEYEQYF. The DNA for the CDR3 is TGTGCCAGCAACCTAGCGGGAGGCGAGTACGAGCAGTACTTC.

This clonotype has more than one count but fewer than ten. The chain uses TRBV30 and TRBJ2-2, with TRBD1 matching 10 bases. Germline values: CDR1 GTSNPN, CDR2 SVGIG (reference sequence). The CDR3 is 14 amino acids. After removal of 1 base from V and 9 bases from J, the junction contained 5 bases not matched to a gene. The CDR3 protein is CAWSDGQGDRELFF. The CDR3 nucleotides are TGTGCCTGGAGTGACGGACAGGGGGACCGGGAGCTGTTTTTT.

This clonotype appeared a few times. The V call is TRBV20-1, the J call TRBJ1-6; 9 bases are a match to TRBD1. Per germline, CDR1 DFQATT and CDR2 SNEGSKA (reference sequence). The CDR3 sequence is 14 residues long. This CDR3 reads CSTILQGAVSPLHF. Here the CDR3 DNA reads TGCAGCACTATCCTACAGGGGGCAGTTTCACCCCTCCACTTT.

In the case of this clonotype: The conserved phenylalanine or tryptophan is not found at the CDR3 terminus, so this likely reflects a read error. The chain recombines TRBV20-1 with TRBJ1-2; 11 nucleotides line up with TRBD1. V shed 1 base and J 4 bases; nucleotides not matched to a gene: 2. The CDR3 extends over 14 amino acids. The germline V gene encodes CDR1 DFQATT and CDR2 SNEGSKA (reference sequence). This CDR3 is CSARGTGGFYGYTL. In DNA form, the CDR3 reads TGCAGTGCTAGAGGGACAGGGGGCTTCTATGGCTACACCCTC.

There are many counts of this clonotype. The V and J genes are TRBV11-2 and TRBJ2-1; 8 bases map to TRBD2. CDR1 SGHAT and CDR2 FQNNGV come from the germline V gene. This CDR3 is built from 15 residues. V lost 5 bases, J lost 2 bases, and 5 bases stayed unmatched. CDR3 amino acids: CASSRGGSTYNEQFF. As DNA, the CDR3 is TGTGCCAGCAGCCGGGGGGGGAGCACCTACAATGAGCAGTTCTTC.

This chain uses TRBV15 with TRBJ2-3, with D possibly being TRBD1 (6 bases). In germline, CDR1 is LNHNV, CDR2 YYDKDF (reference sequence). The CDR3 sequence is 13 residues long. Trimming shortened V by 7 bases and J by 5 bases, and 13 bases separated the two germline ends. This CDR3 reads CATKTGRRDTQYF. The CDR3 bases are TGTGCCACCAAGACAGGCCGCAGAGATACGCAGTATTTT.